This TCR beta chain appears in the sequencing data of a study of T cell responses to AZD1222 COVID-19 vaccine. Here immunoSEQ multiplex PCR was the method, and the copy in TCRdb shows in-frame clones only, minus some. This sample has about 140,000 clones; 92% occur once, and the top ten carry approximately 3.8%. Investigators merged groups given second doses at roughly 4 or roughly 12 weeks. Study-wide results and limits: Repertoire collection took place solely once the T cell response had peaked.

Germline assignment: CDR1 SQVTM and CDR2 ANQGSEA. The CDR3 has 14 amino acids. V dropped 6 bases and J dropped 5; count of bases not matched to a gene: 8. Details on this clone: Its specificity is unknown.

The source was peripheral blood, collected 28 days after the second AZD1222 dose. The rearrangement links TRBV29-1 to TRBJ1-1; TRBD1 matches 11 bases. The source of this sequence is an adult who received the AZD1222 COVID-19 vaccine. The CDR3 coding sequence is TGCAGCGTGGACAGGGGGCGCGGGGGGACTGAAGCTTTCTTT. It translates to CSVDRGRGGTEAFF.